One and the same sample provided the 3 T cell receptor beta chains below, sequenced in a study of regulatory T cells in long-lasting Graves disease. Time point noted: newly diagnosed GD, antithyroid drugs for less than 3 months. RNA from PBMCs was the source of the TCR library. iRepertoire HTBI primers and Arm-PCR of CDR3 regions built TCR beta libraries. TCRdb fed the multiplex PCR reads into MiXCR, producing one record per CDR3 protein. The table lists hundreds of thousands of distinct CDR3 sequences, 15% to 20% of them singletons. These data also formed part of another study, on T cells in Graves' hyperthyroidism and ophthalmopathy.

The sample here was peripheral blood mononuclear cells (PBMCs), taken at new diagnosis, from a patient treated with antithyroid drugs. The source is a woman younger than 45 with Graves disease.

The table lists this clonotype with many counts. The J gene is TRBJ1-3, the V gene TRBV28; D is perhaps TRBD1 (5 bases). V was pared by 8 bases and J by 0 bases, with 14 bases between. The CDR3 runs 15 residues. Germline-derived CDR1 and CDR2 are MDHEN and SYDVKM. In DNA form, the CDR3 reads TGTGCCAGCTGGGGACTGCCACCCTCTGGAAACACCATATATTTT. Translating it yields CASWGLPPSGNTIYF. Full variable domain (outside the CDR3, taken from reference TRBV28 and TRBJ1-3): DVKVTQSSRYLVKRTGEKVFLECVQDMDHENMFWYRQDPGLGLRLIYFSYDVKMKEKGDIPEGYSVSREKKERFSLILESASTNQTSMYLCASWGLPPSGNTIYFGEGSWLTVV.

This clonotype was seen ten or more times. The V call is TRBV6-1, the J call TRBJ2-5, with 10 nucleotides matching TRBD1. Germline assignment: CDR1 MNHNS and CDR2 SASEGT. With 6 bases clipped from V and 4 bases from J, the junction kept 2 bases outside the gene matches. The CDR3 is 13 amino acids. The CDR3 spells CASRRDRGETQYF. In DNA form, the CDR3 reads TGTGCCAGCAGGCGGGACAGGGGAGAGACCCAGTACTTC.

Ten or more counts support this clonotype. The CDR3 reads CSARGGQDYGYTF. CDR3 DNA sequence: TGCAGTGCTAGAGGAGGGCAGGACTATGGCTACACCTTC. V and J are TRBV20-1 and TRBJ1-2, with D hard to call. This CDR3 comprises 13 residues. Between the trimmed V and J ends, which lost 1 base and 3 bases, there was a span of 9 bases. The germline V gene encodes CDR1 DFQATT and CDR2 SNEGSKA (reference sequence).